This T cell receptor beta chain comes out of a study of beta chain features in type 1 diabetes (dated by TCRdb to 2017 to 2018). At the level of the whole study: Patients and healthy donors did not differ in mean age, gender distribution, total cell number or subset yield. Whereas all 28 donors provided naive and central memory subsets, regulatory and stem cell-like memory subsets were isolated from just 8 patients and roughly 8 healthy donors. A total of around 100 million sorted cells were examined across all samples, and RNA yield correlated strongly with the number of cells per subset. The study compared the TCRB repertoires of sorted circulating CD4+ T cell subsets in recently diagnosed type 1 diabetes patients with those in matched healthy donors.

Concerning this clone itself: It has no known antigen specificity. One base away there is no much larger clone; base qualities are not given.

Based on the germline V gene, the CDR1 and CDR2 sequences are SGDLS and YYNGEE. The CDR3 starts with the cysteine, ends with the phenylalanine, and has 14 residues. The CDR3 DNA has 42 bases and is translated from base 1. Compared with germline, V lacks 4 bases and J lacks 3 bases; bases without a gene match: 5. The entire amount of isolated RNA was reverse transcribed using the High Capacity cDNA Reverse Transcription Kit, so the sequenced TCRB transcripts were expressed ones. Naive, central memory and regulatory T cell samples underwent deep immunoSEQ sequencing, averaging around 3.9 million total reads per sample. Sorted cells were lysed in RLT buffer, and RNA was extracted using DNase-treated RNeasy Micro or Mini kits according to cell number. To prevent cross-contamination, each cell subset was processed individually, whereas patient and healthy donor samples were processed jointly. The immunoSEQ multiplex PCR was used to amplify TCRB sequences from cDNA, yielding 87-bp fragments that span the CDR3 region. The amplicons were sequenced using the Illumina HiSeq platform. The study's own analysis went as follows. Synthetic template baselines were used to correct PCR bias computationally, reads within Hamming distance 2 were collapsed together, and singletons that could not be merged were discarded. Reads were aligned against IMGT so that V, D and J genes, CDR3 length and insertions or deletions at six rearrangement sites could be assigned. Within each subset, clonotype counts were normalized to the number of sorted cells before true diversity and Gini coefficients were calculated with the tcR R package. The overlap coefficient, calculated on TCRB nucleotide sequences, was used to measure repertoire sharing. Out-of-frame TCRB sequences from naive cells were analyzed to stand in for the pre-selection repertoire. TCRdb stores this immuneACCESS table with in-frame sequences only. Part of the clones is absent; in the studies checked, under half of the shortfall reflects unresolved V genes, and no reason is known for the rest. V and J calls and clone size are given by that table; D and trimming were obtained from the DNA. Within this sample are about 360,000 clones, with around 13% of them counted one time only. The ten biggest clones cover around 0.0099% of the sample.

Each donor gave one peripheral blood draw, roughly 120 mL on average, collected into heparinised tubes. A BD FACSAria II was used to sort naive, central memory, regulatory and stem cell-like memory CD4+ T cells with a panel that included CD45RO, CCR7, CD25, CD127, CD95 and CD27. A purity above 98% was achieved for all sorted populations. PBMCs were isolated right away by Lymphoprep density gradient centrifugation and were stained directly, without culture. So that batch effects would be minimized, each experiment stained and sorted samples in pairs, pairing one healthy donor with one patient. The study at large found these results: Fewer insertions and more nucleotide deletions at VDJ recombination sites were observed in patients with type 1 diabetes, implying thymic rearrangement abnormalities. Type 1 diabetes patients showed a moderate but significant shortening of TCRB CDR3 length in all four CD4+ subsets. Shorter templates might have been favored by PCR, but patient and control samples were amplified and corrected together, so both groups would have been affected equally by any skew. Naive, central memory and regulatory TCRB repertoires appeared to be more alike among patients than among healthy donors. Because cDNA rather than genomic DNA was sequenced, highly expressing activated cells could have been over-represented, although no difference in activation and CD3 levels was found between groups. HLA sub-analyses involved small numbers of individuals, so any influence of HLA type on TCRB rearrangement remained unresolved.

The V and J segments used are TRBV9 and TRBJ1-1; TRBD1 aligns with 8 central bases. Sequencing input: naive CD4+ T cells from blood. The sample's cell subset or site label is to be understood as: true naive CD4+ T cells. The sequence derives from a woman between 18 and 30 years old with type 1 diabetes. The encoded CDR3 is CASSLGTGYTEAFF. The nucleotide sequence is TGTGCCAGCAGCCTTGGGACAGGCTACACTGAAGCTTTCTTT.